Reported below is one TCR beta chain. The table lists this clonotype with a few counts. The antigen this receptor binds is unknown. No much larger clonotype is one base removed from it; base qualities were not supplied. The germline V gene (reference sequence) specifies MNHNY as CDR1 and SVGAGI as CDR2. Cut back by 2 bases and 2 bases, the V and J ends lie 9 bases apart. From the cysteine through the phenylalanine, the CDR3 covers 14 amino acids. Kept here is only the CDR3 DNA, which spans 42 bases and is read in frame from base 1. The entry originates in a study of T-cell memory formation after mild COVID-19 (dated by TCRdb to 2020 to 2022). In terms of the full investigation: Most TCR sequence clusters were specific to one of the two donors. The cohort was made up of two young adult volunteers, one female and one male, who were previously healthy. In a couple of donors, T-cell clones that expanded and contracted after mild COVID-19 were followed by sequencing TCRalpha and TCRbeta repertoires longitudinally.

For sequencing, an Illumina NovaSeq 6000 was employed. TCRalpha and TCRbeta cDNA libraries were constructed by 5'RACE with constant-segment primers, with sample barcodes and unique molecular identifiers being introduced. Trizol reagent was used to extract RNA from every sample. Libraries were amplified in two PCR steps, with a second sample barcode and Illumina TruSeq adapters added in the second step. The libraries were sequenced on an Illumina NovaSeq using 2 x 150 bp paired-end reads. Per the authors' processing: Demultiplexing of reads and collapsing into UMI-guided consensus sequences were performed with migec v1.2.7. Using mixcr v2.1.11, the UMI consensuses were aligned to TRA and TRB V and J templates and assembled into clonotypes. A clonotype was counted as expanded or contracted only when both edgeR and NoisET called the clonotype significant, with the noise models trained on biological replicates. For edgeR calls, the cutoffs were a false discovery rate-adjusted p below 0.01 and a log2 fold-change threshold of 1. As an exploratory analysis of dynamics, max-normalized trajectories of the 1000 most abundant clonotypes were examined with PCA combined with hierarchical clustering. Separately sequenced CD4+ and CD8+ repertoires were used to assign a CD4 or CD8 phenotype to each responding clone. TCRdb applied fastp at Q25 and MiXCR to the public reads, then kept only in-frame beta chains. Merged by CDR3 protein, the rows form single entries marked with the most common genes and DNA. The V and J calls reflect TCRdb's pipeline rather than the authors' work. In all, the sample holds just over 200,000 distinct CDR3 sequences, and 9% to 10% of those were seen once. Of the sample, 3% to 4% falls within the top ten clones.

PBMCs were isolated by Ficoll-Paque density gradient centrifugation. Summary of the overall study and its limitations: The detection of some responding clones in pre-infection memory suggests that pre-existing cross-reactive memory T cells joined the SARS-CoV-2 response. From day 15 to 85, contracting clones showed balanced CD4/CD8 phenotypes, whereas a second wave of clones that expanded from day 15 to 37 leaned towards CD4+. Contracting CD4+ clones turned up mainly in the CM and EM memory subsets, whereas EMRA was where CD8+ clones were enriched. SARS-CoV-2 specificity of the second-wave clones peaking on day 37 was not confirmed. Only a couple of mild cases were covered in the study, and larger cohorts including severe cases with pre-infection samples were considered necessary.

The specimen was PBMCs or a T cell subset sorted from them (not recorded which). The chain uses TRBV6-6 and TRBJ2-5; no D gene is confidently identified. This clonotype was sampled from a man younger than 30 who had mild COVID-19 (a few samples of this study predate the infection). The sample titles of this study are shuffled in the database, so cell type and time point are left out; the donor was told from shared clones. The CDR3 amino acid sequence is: CASSYAGVQETQYF. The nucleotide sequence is TGTGCCAGCAGTTACGCCGGTGTTCAAGAGACCCAGTACTTC.